The sample holds a few counts of the clone carrying this TCR beta chain. V shed 6 bases and J shed 9 bases, with 12 bases lying between them. Germline V gene lookup returns CDR1 SGHTA and CDR2 FQGTGA. The CDR3 has 12 residues. The repertoire was sequenced with immunoSEQ multiplex PCR; TCRdb's copy has only in-frame clones and lacks some. This sample has around 46,000 clones, with about 90% found just once. The data are from a study of OX40 agonist ivuxolimab in advanced cancers. Source: CD4+ or CD8+ T cells sorted from blood, taken in a trial of the OX40 agonist ivuxolimab. This rearrangement joins TRBV7-3 to TRBJ2-1; no firm D call. The sequence was obtained from an adult with an advanced solid tumor such as melanoma, head and neck, liver or kidney cancer. The CDR3 nucleotides read TGTGCCAGCAGTTACGTATCGAGTGAGCAGTTCTTC. It yields the protein CASSYVSSEQFF.